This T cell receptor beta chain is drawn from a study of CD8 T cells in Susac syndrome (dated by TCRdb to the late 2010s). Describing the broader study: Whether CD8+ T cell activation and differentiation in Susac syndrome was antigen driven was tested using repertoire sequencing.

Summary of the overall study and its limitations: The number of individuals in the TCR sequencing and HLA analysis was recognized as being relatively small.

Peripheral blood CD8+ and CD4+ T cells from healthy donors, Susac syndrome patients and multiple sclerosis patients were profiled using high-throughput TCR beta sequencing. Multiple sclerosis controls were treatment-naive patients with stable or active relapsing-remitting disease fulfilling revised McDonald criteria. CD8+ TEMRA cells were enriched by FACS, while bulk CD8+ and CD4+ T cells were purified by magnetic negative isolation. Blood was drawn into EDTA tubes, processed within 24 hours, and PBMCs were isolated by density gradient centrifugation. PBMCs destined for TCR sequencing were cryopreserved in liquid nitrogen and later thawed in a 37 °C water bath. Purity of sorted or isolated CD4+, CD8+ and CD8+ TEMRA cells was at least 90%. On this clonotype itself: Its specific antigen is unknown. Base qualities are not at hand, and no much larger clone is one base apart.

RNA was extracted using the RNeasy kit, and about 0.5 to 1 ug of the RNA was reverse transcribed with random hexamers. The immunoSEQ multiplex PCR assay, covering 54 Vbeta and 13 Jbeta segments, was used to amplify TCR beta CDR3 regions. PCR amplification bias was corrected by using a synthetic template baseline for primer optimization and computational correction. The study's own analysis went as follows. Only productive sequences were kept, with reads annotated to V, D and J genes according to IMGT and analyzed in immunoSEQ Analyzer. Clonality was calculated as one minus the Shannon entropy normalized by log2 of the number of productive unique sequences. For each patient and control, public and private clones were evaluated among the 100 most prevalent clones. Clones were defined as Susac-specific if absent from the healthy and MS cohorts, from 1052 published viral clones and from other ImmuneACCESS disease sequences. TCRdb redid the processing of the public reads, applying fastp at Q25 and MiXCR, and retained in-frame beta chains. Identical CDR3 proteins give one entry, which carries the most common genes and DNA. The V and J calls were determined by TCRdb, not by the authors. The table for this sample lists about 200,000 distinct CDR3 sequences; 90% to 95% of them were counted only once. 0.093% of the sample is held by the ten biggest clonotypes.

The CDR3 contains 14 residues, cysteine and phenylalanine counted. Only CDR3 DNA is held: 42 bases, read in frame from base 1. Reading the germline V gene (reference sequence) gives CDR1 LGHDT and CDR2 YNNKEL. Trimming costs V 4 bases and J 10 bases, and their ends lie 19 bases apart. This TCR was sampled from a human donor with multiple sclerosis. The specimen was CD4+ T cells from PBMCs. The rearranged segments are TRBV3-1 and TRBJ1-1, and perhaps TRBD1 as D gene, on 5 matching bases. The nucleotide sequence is TGTGCCAGCAGCCGATTGGGAACTTTCCAGGGAGCTTTCTTT. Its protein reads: CASSRLGTFQGAFF.